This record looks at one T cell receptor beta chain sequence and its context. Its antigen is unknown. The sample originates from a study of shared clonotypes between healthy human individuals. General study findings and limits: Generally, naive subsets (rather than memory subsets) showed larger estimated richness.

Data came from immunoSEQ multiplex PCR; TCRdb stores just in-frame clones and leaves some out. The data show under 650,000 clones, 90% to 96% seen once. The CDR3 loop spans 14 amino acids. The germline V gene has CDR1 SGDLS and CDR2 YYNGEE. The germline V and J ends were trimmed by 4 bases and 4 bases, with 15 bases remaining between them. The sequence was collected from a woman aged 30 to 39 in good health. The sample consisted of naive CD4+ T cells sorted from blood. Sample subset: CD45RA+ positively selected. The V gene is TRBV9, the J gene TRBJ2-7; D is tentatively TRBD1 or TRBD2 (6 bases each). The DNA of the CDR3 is TGTGCCAGCAGCAGGGGGACTGCTGCTTACGAGCAGTACTTC. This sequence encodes CASSRGTAAYEQYF.